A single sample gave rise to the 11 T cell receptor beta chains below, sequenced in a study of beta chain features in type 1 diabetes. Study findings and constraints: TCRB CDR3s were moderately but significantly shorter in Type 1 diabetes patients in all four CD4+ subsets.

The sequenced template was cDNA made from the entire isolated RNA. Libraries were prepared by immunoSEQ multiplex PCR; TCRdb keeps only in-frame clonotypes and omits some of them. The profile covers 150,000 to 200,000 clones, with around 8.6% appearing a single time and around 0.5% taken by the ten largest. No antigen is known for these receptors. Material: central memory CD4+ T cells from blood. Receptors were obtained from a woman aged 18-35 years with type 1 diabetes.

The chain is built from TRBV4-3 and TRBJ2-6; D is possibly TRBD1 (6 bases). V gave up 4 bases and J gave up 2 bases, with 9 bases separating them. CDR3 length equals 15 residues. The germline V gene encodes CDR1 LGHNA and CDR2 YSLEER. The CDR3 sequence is CASSPGQTGANVLTF. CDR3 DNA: TGCGCCAGCAGCCCGGGACAAACTGGGGCCAACGTCCTGACTTTC.

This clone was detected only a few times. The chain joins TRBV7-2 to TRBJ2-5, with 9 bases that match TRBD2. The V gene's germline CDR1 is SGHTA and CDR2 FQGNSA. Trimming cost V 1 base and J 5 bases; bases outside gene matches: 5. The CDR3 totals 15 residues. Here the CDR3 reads CASSLVVAGAETQYF. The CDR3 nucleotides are TGTGCCAGCAGCTTAGTAGTAGCGGGGGCGGAGACCCAGTACTTC.

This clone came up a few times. The CDR3 DNA reads as TGTGCCAGCGGGCGTCAGCCAAACCAAGAGACCCAGTACTTC. Translation gives CASGRQPNQETQYF. V usage is TRBV5-6 and J usage is TRBJ2-5, with D unclear. The CDR3 is 14 residues long. V was cut by 7 bases and J by 0 bases, with 13 bases left in between. Germline CDR1 is SGHDT and CDR2 is YYEEEE.

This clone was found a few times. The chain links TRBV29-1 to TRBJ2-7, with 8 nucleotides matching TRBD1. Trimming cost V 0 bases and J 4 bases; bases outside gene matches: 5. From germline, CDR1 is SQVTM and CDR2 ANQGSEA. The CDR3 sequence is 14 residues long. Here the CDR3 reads CSVEDGTGLYEQYF. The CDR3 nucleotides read TGCAGCGTTGAAGACGGGACAGGACTTTACGAGCAGTACTTC.

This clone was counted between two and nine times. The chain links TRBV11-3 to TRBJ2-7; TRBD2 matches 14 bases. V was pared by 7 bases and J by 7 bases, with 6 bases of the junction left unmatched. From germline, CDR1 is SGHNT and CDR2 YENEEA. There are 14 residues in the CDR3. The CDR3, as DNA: TGTGCCAGCACCGGGACTAGCGGGAGTGTGGAGCAGTACTTC. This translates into CASTGTSGSVEQYF.

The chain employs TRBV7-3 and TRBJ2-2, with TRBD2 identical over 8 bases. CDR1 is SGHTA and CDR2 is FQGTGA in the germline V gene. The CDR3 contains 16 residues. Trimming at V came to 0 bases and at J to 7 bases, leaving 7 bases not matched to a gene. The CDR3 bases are TGTGCCAGCAGCTTAACTCGGACTAGCTCCGTCGGGGAGCTGTTTTTT. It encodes CASSLTRTSSVGELFF.

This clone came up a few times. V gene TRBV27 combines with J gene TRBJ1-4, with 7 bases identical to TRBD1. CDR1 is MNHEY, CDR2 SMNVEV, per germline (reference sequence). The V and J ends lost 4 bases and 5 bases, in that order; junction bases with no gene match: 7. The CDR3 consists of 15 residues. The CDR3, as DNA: TGTGCCAGCAGTTCCCGACAGGGACAGAATGAAAAACTGTTTTTT. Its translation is CASSSRQGQNEKLFF. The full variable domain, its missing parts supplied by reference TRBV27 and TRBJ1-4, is EAQVTQNPRYLITVTGKKLTVTCSQNMNHEYMSWYRQDPGLGLRQIYYSMNVEVTDKGDVPEGYKVSRKEKRNFPLILESPSPNQTSLYFCASSSRQGQNEKLFFGSGTQLSVL.

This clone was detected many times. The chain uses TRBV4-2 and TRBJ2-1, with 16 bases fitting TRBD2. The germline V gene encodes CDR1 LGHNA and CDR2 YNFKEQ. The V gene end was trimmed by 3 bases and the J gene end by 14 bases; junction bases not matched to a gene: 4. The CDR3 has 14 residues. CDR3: CASSQGGTSGREFF. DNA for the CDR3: TGTGCCAGCAGCCAGGGCGGGACTAGCGGGAGGGAGTTCTTC.

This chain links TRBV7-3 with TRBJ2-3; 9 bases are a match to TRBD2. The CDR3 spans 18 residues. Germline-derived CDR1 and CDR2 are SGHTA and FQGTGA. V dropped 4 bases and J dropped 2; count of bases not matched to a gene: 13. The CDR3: CASSSQPTSGSTTDTQYF. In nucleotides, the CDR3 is TGTGCCAGCAGCTCCCAGCCGACTAGCGGTTCTACCACAGATACGCAGTATTTT.

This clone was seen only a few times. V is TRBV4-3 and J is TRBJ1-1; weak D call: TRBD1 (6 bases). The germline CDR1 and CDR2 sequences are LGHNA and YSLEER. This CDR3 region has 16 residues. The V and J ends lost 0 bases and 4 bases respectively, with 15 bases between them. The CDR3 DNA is TGCGCCAGCAGCCAAGATGCCAAACAGGGAGTCACTGAAGCTTTCTTT. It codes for CASSQDAKQGVTEAFF.

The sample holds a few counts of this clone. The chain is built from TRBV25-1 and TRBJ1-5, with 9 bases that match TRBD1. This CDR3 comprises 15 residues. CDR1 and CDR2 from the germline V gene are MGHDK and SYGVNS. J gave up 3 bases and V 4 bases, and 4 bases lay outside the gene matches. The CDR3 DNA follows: TGTGCCAGCAGTGTGGGGGACAGGGTCAATCAGCCCCAGCATTTT. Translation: CASSVGDRVNQPQHF.